Reported below is one TCR beta chain. These data come from a study of blood T cell repertoires in COVID-19. This CDR3 has 16 residues. Germline CDR1 SGHAT, CDR2 FQNNGV. Trimming took 5 bases from V and 5 from J, leaving 18 bases between them. TCRdb's table, derived via immunoSEQ multiplex PCR, lists solely in-frame clones and lacks some. The sample contains 150,000 to 190,000 clones, roughly 72% of which appear only once. Sequenced sample: peripheral blood. This rearrangement joins TRBV11-2 to TRBJ2-2, with TRBD1 as a possible D gene (6 bases). The TCR comes from a woman aged 80 or older with acute or convalescent COVID-19. In nucleotides, the CDR3 is TGTGCCAGCAGCCCCCCGTGGTTGACAGGAACCGGGGAGCTGTTTTTT. Residues: CASSPPWLTGTGELFF.